This TCR beta chain was identified during a study of shared clonotypes between healthy human individuals. Positive CCR7 selection of CD45RO-negative cells yielded the naive CD8 cells, and terminally differentiated effector memory CD45RA+ cells were excluded. Every one of the donors was a Caucasian adult that lived in Nashville, Tennessee. Concerning this clone itself: The antigen is unknown.

The CDR3 length is 20 residues. Study-level findings and limits: Clonotypes shared by all four donors outscored non-shared clonotypes in generation probability.

Clones were sequenced by immunoSEQ multiplex PCR, and TCRdb holds only the in-frame ones, with some missing. The sample lists about 2.1 million clones; just over 90% were seen once. This receptor was identified in a man aged 18 to 29 in good health. Some clones in this sample may be carry-over from other donors' samples. Sequences were obtained from naive CD8+ T cells from PBMCs. The gene calls are TRBV1 and TRBJ2-7; TRBD2 is the table's D call, not checked against the DNA. TRBV1 is a pseudogene segment. CDR3 residues: CTSSPLKVAGVTPSPTEQYF. In nucleotides, the CDR3 is TGCACCAGCAGCCCCCTTAAGGTAGCGGGAGTTACCCCCTCCCCGACCGAGCAGTACTTC.